The clone carrying this TCR beta chain was detected a few times. The antigen is not known. Exclusion covered patients with other autoimmune diseases or uncontrolled infections (as well as pregnancy or lactation). The diagnostic workup employed clinical symptoms, serum thyroxine, TRAb, thyroid ultrasound and orbital computed tomography. The sample is drawn from a study of Graves' ophthalmopathy and Graves' hyperthyroidism. Findings of the study overall: The 13-signature model separated ophthalmopathy from stable hyperthyroidism at around 88% sensitivity and around 77% specificity.

The germline CDR1 and CDR2 sequences are SQVTM and ANQGSEA. The CDR3 contains 12 residues. V was pared by 7 bases and J by 6 bases, with 7 bases of the junction left unmatched. RNA transcripts yielded amplified TCR beta CDR3 regions. HTBI primers were employed in first-round RT-PCR, then a second-round multiplex PCR followed. TCRdb used MiXCR to reprocess the multiplex PCR reads, holding one entry per CDR3 protein. Seen here are about 220,000 distinct CDR3 sequences, roughly 21% observed once, and the top ten hold about 46%. This clonotype was obtained from a woman aged 45-59 years with Graves' ophthalmopathy. Sequencing was done on a sample of peripheral blood. V gene TRBV29-1 combines with J gene TRBJ1-1, with 8 nucleotides matching TRBD1. CDR3 sequence reads: CSGGWDRSEAFF. CDR3 bases: TGCAGCGGGGGGTGGGACAGGTCTGAAGCTTTCTTT. The whole variable domain, filled in from reference TRBV29-1 and TRBJ1-1, reads SAVISQKPSRDICQRGTSLTIQCQVDSQVTMMFWYRQQPGQSLTLIATANQGSEATYESGFVIDKFPISRPNLTFSTLTVSNMSPEDSSIYLCSGGWDRSEAFFGQGTRLTVV.